What follows are 14 T cell receptor beta chains derived from one specimen sequenced in a study of molecular identifiers for immune sequencing clone quantification. Using its own MiXCR run on the PCR reads, TCRdb lists one record per CDR3 protein. This sample has 460,000 or so distinct CDR3 sequences, with about a fifth found just once. Sample: naive CD8+ T cells from blood, with Jurkat cell RNA spiked in. Subset defined: FACS-sorted CD8+CD4-CCR7+CD45RA+ naive T cells. The origin of the receptors is a human donor in good health. Some libraries in this study had Jurkat cell RNA spiked in.

The CDR3 bases are TGTGCCAGTAGTATGGAGGCAGGAGTTGGATATGGCTACACCTTC. Encoded protein: CASSMEAGVGYGYTF. The chain couples TRBV19 to TRBJ1-2; D is undetermined. This CDR3 is built from 15 residues. The germline CDR1 and CDR2 sequences are LNHDA and SQIVND (reference sequence). V gave up 3 bases and J gave up 5 bases, with 16 bases separating them. Full variable domain (missing parts from reference TRBV19 and TRBJ1-2): DGGITQSPKYLFRKEGQNVTLSCEQNLNHDAMYWYRQDPGQGLRLIYYSQIVNDFQKGDIAEGYSVSREKKESFPLTVTSAQKNPTAFYLCASSMEAGVGYGYTFGSGTRLTVV.

The chain employs TRBV20-1 and TRBJ1-2; D gene ambiguous. Trimming cost V 3 bases and J 4 bases, with 21 bases left between them. This CDR3 comprises 16 residues. The germline gives CDR1 DFQATT, CDR2 SNEGSKA (reference sequence). The CDR3 reads CSASTSSWDQAYGYTF. The CDR3, as DNA: TGCAGTGCTAGTACATCGTCGTGGGATCAGGCCTATGGCTACACCTTC.

About this clonotype itself: This may arise from a read error, as a much more abundant clone is one base away. This chain connects TRBV5-1 to TRBJ1-1, with D possibly TRBD1 on 6 matching bases. This CDR3 is built from 15 residues. Germline CDR1 and CDR2: SGHRS and YFSETQ. This CDR3 is CTSSLGDTGYTEAFF. The CDR3, as DNA: TGCACCAGCAGCTTGGGGGACACAGGATACACTGAAGCTTTCTTT.

Concerning this clonotype: This may be a read error: a much more frequent sequence differs by one nucleotide. The chain links TRBV5-6 to TRBJ1-5; D not resolved. Per germline, CDR1 SGHDT and CDR2 YYEEEE. The CDR3 has 14 residues. CDR3: CASSLRRSSQPQHF. For the CDR3, the DNA is TGTGCCAGCAGCTTGCGCAGAAGCAGTCAGCCCCAGCATTTT.

This clonotype was found many times. V and J are TRBV30 and TRBJ2-3; no definite D call. Germline CDR1 reads GTSNPN; CDR2 reads SVGIG (reference sequence). The V and J ends lost 2 bases and 6 bases respectively, with 3 bases between them. The CDR3 contains 10 residues. The CDR3 DNA reads TGTGCCTGGAGTCGTGATACGCAGTATTTT. It translates to CAWSRDTQYF.

This clonotype was picked up a small number of times. V gene TRBV21-1 combines with J gene TRBJ2-7; the D call in the table, TRBD1, was not verified against the DNA. TRBV21-1 is termed a pseudogene. The CDR3 spans 15 residues. The CDR3 is CASSYPDRAYYEQYF. CDR3 coding DNA: TGTGCCAGCAGCTATCCAGACAGGGCTTACTACGAGCAGTACTTC.

This clonotype was counted ten times or more. V gene TRBV4-2 combines with J gene TRBJ2-2; D unresolved. Trimming left V 6 bases short and J 6 bases short, with 8 bases between. Germline V gene data show CDR1 as LGHNA and CDR2 as YNFKEQ. The CDR3 has 12 residues. As DNA, the CDR3 is TGTGCCAGCAGTCCCCAGGCCGGGGAGCTGTTTTTT. It translates to CASSPQAGELFF.

About this clonotype: One end of the junction does not line up with germline, which may come from a read error. The chain carries TRBV11-2 and TRBJ1-1, with 8 nucleotides matching TRBD1. The CDR3 totals 15 residues. Germline-derived CDR1 and CDR2 are SGHAT and FQNNGV. CDR3 amino acids: CASSLAWTGNTEALF. DNA for the CDR3: TGTGCCAGCAGCTTAGCTTGGACAGGGAACACTGAAGCTCTCTTT.

V and J are TRBV27 and TRBJ1-6; no clear D. This CDR3 comprises 12 residues. Germline CDR1 is MNHEY and CDR2 is SMNVEV (reference sequence). Between the trimmed V and J ends, which lost 5 bases and 2 bases, there was a span of 1 base. The CDR3 nucleotides are TGTGCCAGCAGTCCCTATAATTCACCCCTCCACTTT. As protein: CASSPYNSPLHF.

This clonotype was counted ten times or more. The chain uses TRBV5-4 and TRBJ2-3; TRBD1 agrees at 10 bases. There are 17 residues in the CDR3. Trimming cost V 3 bases and J 3 bases; bases outside gene matches: 10. In germline, CDR1 is SGHNT, CDR2 YYREEE (reference sequence). The CDR3 nucleotides are TGTGCCAGCAGCTGGAACCTGGGACAGGGGATAACAGATACGCAGTATTTT. Translated, it gives CASSWNLGQGITDTQYF.

This clonotype showed up just a few times. The chain employs TRBV4-1 and TRBJ2-1, with 9 bases that match TRBD1. The CDR3 totals 17 residues. Germline CDR1 and CDR2: MGHRA and YSYEKL. Trimming at V came to 4 bases and at J to 5 bases, leaving 12 bases not matched to a gene. This chain's CDR3 is CASSLNRGTGYNNEQFF. CDR3 sequence (DNA): TGCGCCAGCAGCCTTAATCGCGGGACAGGGTATAACAATGAGCAGTTCTTC.

Of note for this clonotype: With a much larger clone just one base away, this may be a read error. The chain has TRBV2 and TRBJ2-3, with D perhaps matching TRBD2 (6 bases). CDR3 length: 16 residues. The germline V and J ends were trimmed by 3 bases and 2 bases, with 15 bases remaining between them. In germline, CDR1 is SNHLY, CDR2 FYNNEI. The CDR3 DNA reads as TGTGCCAGCAGTGACGGGACTGGCGGACACACAGATACGCAGTATTTT. Translation gives CASSDGTGGHTDTQYF.

In its sample, this clonotype was seen a few times. The chain employs TRBV29-1 and TRBJ2-7, with TRBD1 matching over 8 bases. Germline trimming cut 2 bases from V and 0 bases from J; bases unmatched to any gene: 9. The CDR3 runs to 16 residues. Per the germline V gene, CDR1 is SQVTM and CDR2 is ANQGSEA. The CDR3 DNA is TGCAGCGTTGAAAGCCGGACAGGGTCCACCTCCTACGAGCAGTACTTC. It is translated as CSVESRTGSTSYEQYF.

This chain connects TRBV6-5 to TRBJ2-3; 7 bases are a match to TRBD2. CDR3 length equals 15 residues. V trimming: 5 bases; J trimming: 2 bases; junction bases outside the gene matches: 7. Looked up from germline, CDR1 is MNHEY and CDR2 is SVGAGI. CDR3 DNA sequence: TGTGCCAGCAGTGACAAAGCGGGGCCCACAGATACGCAGTATTTT. This translates into CASSDKAGPTDTQYF.